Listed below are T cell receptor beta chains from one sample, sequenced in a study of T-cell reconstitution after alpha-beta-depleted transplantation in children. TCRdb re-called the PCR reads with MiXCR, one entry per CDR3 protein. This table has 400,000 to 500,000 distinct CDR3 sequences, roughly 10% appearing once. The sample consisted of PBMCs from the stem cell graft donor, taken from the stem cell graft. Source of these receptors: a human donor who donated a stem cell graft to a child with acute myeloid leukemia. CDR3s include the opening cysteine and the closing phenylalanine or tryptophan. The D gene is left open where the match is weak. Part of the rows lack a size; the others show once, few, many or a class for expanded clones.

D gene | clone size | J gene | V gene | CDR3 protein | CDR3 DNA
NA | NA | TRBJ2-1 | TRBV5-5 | CASSPLVNEQFF | TGTGCCAGCAGCCCACTTGTCAATGAGCAGTTCTTC
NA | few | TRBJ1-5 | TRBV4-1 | CASSQTHPAVSQHF | TGCGCCAGCAGCCAAACACACCCAGCGGTGTCCCAGCATTTT
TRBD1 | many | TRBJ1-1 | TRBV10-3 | CAIRGQGVEAFF | TGTGCCATCAGAGGACAGGGAGTTGAAGCTTTCTTT
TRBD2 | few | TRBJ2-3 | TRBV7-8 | CASSKLAGFTDTQYF | TGTGCCAGCAGCAAACTAGCGGGGTTCACAGATACGCAGTATTTT
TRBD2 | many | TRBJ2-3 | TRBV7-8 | CASTLGLAGNTDTQYF | TGTGCCAGCACCCTAGGGCTAGCGGGGAACACAGATACGCAGTATTTT
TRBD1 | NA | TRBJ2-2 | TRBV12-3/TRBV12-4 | CASSYGQFQGAGELFF | TGTGCCAGCAGTTACGGACAGTTCCAGGGGGCCGGGGAGCTGTTTTTT
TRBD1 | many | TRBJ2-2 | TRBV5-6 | CASSPTGGVNTGELFF | TGTGCCAGCAGCCCCACAGGGGGTGTTAACACCGGGGAGCTGTTTTTT
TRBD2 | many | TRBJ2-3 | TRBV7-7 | CASSLELAGDDTQYF | TGTGCTAGCAGCTTAGAGCTAGCGGGAGATGATACGCAGTATTTT
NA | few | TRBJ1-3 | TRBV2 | CASSETGHLSGNTIYF | TGTGCCAGCAGTGAAACGGGACACCTCTCTGGAAACACCATATATTTT
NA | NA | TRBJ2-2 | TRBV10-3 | CAATQSAAGELFF | TGTGCCGCCACTCAGTCGGCGGCCGGGGAGCTGTTTTTT
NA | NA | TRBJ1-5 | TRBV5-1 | CASSLDTGSNQPQHF | TGCGCCAGCAGCTTGGATACAGGGTCCAATCAGCCCCAGCATTTT
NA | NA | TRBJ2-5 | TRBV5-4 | CASSSGLLGTQETQYF | TGTGCCAGCAGTTCCGGGCTACTTGGAACACAAGAGACCCAGTACTTC
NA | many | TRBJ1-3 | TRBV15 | CATSRGDGGHSGNTIYF | TGTGCCACCAGCAGAGGCGACGGGGGTCACTCTGGAAACACCATATATTTT
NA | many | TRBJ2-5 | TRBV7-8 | CASSLEMAGFETQYF | TGTGCCAGCAGCTTAGAGATGGCCGGGTTTGAGACCCAGTACTTC
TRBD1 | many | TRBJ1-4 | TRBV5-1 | CASSPQGGEKLFF | TGCGCCAGCAGCCCGCAGGGGGGCGAAAAACTGTTTTTT
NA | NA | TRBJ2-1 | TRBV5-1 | CASSSGLSSQFF | TGCGCCAGCAGCTCTGGACTCTCTTCGCAGTTCTTC
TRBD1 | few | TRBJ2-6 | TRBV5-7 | CASSSISGQKVSGANVLTF | TGTGCCAGCAGCTCAATATCGGGACAGAAAGTCTCTGGGGCCAACGTCCTGACTTTC
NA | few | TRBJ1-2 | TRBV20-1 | CSASEDYGYTF | TGCAGTGCTAGCGAGGATTATGGCTACACCTTC
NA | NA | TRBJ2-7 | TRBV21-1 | CASSQNRGLPYEQYF | TGTGCCAGCAGCCAAAACAGGGGGCTTCCCTACGAGCAGTACTTC
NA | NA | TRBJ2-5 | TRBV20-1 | CSASRRAPMETQYF | TGCAGTGCTTCACGTCGGGCTCCAATGGAGACCCAGTACTTC
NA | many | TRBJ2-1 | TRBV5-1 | CASSPTSRSDGEQFF | TGCGCCAGCAGCCCCACCTCCCGAAGTGACGGTGAGCAGTTCTTC
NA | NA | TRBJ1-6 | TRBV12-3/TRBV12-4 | CASAKEETPLHF | TGTGCCAGCGCGAAGGAAGAGACACCCCTCCACTTT
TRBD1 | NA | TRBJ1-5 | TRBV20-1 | CSARSGGFNQPQHF | TGCAGTGCTAGATCAGGGGGCTTCAATCAGCCCCAGCATTTT
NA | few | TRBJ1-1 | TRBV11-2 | CASSANTGPKEAFF | TGTGCCAGCAGCGCTAACACGGGTCCCAAGGAAGCTTTCTTT
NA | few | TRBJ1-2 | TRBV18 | CASSPNQEGVYGYTF | TGTGCCAGCTCACCCAATCAAGAAGGGGTCTATGGCTACACCTTC
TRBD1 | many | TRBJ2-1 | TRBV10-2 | CASSPGQAYNEQFF | TGCGCCAGCAGCCCGGGACAGGCCTACAATGAGCAGTTCTTC
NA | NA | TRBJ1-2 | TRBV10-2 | CASSNLDSHGYTF | TGCGCCAGCAGTAACCTCGATTCCCATGGCTACACCTTC
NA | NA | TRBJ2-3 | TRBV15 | CATSREGRDTQYF | TGTGCCACCAGCAGAGAGGGACGGGATACGCAGTATTTT
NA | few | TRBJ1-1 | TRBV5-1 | CASSLEDPNTEAFF | TGCGCCAGCAGCTTGGAAGATCCGAACACTGAAGCTTTCTTT
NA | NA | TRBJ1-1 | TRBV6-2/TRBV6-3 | CASSYGHTTTAAFF | TGTGCCAGCAGTTACGGACATACGACAACGGCGGCTTTCTTT
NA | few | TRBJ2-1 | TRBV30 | CAQDRQNSYNEQFF | TGTGCCCAGGACCGGCAGAACTCCTACAATGAGCAGTTCTTC
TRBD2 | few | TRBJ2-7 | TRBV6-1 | CASSASSFAGGYEQYF | TGTGCCAGCAGTGCGAGCTCTTTTGCGGGAGGTTACGAGCAGTACTTC
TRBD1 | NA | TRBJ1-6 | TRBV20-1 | CSATRQGASVNSPLHF | TGCAGTGCTACACGACAGGGGGCGTCGGTAAATTCACCCCTCCACTTT
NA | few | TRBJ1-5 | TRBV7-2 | CASSPRDGINQPQHF | TGTGCCAGCAGCCCCCGGGACGGAATCAATCAGCCCCAGCATTTT
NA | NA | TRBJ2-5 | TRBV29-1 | CSVPPGASGETQYF | TGCAGCGTTCCTCCGGGGGCCTCGGGAGAGACCCAGTACTTC
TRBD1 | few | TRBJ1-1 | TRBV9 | CASSTGQGGNTEAFF | TGTGCCAGCAGCACCGGACAGGGGGGGAACACTGAAGCTTTCTTT
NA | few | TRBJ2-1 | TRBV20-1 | CSGRGLLDSNEQFF | TGCAGTGGTAGAGGCCTCCTAGACTCCAATGAGCAGTTCTTC
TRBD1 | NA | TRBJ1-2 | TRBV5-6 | CASSFTGGYGYTF | TGTGCCAGCAGCTTCACAGGGGGCTATGGCTACACCTTC
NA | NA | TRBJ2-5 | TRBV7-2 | CASSLYYRETQYF | TGTGCCAGCAGCTTATACTACCGGGAGACCCAGTACTTC
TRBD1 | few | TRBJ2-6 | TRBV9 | CASSGIRTGFSGANVLTF | TGTGCCAGCAGCGGGATCCGGACAGGTTTCAGTGGGGCCAACGTCCTGACTTTC
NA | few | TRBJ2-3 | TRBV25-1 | CASSQGGEDTQYF | TGTGCCAGCAGTCAGGGGGGCGAGGATACGCAGTATTTT
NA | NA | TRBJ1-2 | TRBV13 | CASSPPQTQGPYGYTF | TGTGCCAGCAGCCCACCTCAGACCCAGGGCCCCTATGGCTACACCTTC
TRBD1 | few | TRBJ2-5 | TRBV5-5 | CASSLDWTGEETQYF | TGTGCCAGCAGCTTGGATTGGACAGGGGAAGAGACCCAGTACTTC
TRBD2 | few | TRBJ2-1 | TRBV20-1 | CSALTSPYNEQFF | TGCAGTGCCCTGACTAGCCCCTACAATGAGCAGTTCTTC
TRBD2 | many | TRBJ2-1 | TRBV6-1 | CASSPGLGNNEQFF | TGTGCCAGCAGTCCGGGACTAGGAAACAATGAGCAGTTCTTC
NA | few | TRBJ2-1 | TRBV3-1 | CASSSMGGSYNEQFF | TGTGCCAGCAGCTCGATGGGGGGCTCCTACAATGAGCAGTTCTTC
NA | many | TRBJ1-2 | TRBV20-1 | CSASSQGYGYTF | TGCAGTGCTAGTTCACAGGGATATGGCTACACCTTC
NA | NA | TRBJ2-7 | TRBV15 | CATSLDYEQYF | TGTGCCACCAGCCTAGACTACGAGCAGTACTTC
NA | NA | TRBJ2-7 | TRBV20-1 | CSARGGHPTAPYEQYF | TGCAGTGCTAGAGGGGGACACCCAACAGCCCCCTACGAGCAGTACTTC
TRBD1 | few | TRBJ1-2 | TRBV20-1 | CSARPGTGFYGYTF | TGCAGTGCTAGACCCGGGACAGGGTTCTATGGCTACACCTTC
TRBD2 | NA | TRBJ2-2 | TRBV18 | CASSALAGLVTGELFF | TGTGCCAGCTCAGCACTAGCGGGACTTGTCACCGGGGAGCTGTTTTTT
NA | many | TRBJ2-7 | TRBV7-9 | CASSLVTRLNEQYF | TGTGCCAGCAGCTTAGTCACACGGTTAAACGAGCAGTACTTC
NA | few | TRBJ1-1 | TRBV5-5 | CASSLGAGHMNTEAFF | TGTGCCAGCAGCTTGGGGGCAGGGCACATGAACACTGAAGCTTTCTTT
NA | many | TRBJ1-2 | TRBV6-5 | CASSYSGSWGYTF | TGTGCCAGCAGTTACTCGGGATCATGGGGCTACACCTTC
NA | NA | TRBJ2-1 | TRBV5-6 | CASSDRSNEQFF | TGTGCCAGCAGCGATCGTAGCAATGAGCAGTTCTTC
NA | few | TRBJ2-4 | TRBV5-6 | CASSLVALAKNIQYF | TGTGCCAGCAGCTTGGTCGCCCTAGCCAAAAACATTCAGTACTTC
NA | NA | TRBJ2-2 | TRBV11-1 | CASSLGDRLAVRTGELFF | TGTGCCAGCAGCTTAGGGGACAGACTAGCTGTAAGGACCGGGGAGCTGTTTTTT
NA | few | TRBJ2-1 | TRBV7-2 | CASSLQGVAENEQFF | TGTGCCAGCAGCTTACAGGGAGTAGCGGAAAATGAGCAGTTCTTC
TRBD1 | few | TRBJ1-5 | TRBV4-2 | CASSQGDRDNQPQHF | TGTGCCAGCAGCCAAGGGGACAGGGACAATCAGCCCCAGCATTTT
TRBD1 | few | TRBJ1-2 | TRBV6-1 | CASSVGTASF | TGTGCCAGCAGCGTCGGGACAGCGAGCTTC